Below, 32 T cell receptor beta chains from the same sample are listed, as sequenced in a study of shared clonotypes between healthy human individuals. Repertoires were generated with immunoSEQ multiplex PCR, while TCRdb's copy carries only in-frame clones and drops some. The repertoire holds over a million clones, with approximately 80% as singletons. The sequencing input was memory CD4+ T cells from PBMCs. Sample subset: CD45RA-negative fraction. These receptor sequences come from a man aged 18 to 35 in good health. Some clones in this sample may be carry-over from other donors' samples.

The V and J genes are TRBV5-1 and TRBJ2-1; TRBD2 matches at 9 bases. CDR3 size: 15 residues. Germline V gives CDR1 SGHRS, CDR2 YFSETQ. Trimming at V came to 2 bases and at J to 8 bases, leaving 8 bases not matched to a gene. CDR3 sequence: CASSLVGLARDEQFF. The CDR3 region has the DNA TGCGCCAGCAGCTTAGTTGGACTAGCGAGAGATGAGCAGTTCTTC.

The chain has TRBV11-2 and TRBJ1-1, with TRBD1 identical over 9 bases. The CDR3 length is 14 residues. Germline CDR1 SGHAT, CDR2 FQNNGV. V dropped 5 bases and J dropped 5; count of bases not matched to a gene: 6. Here the CDR3 reads CASSTLQGATEAFF. CDR3 nucleotides: TGTGCCAGCAGCACCCTACAGGGGGCAACTGAAGCTTTCTTT.

Points on this clone: Additional DNA sequences in this sample encode the identical CDR3. V gene TRBV6-6 combines with J gene TRBJ2-5, with D perhaps matching TRBD2 (5 bases). This CDR3 spans 11 amino acids. Germline V gene data show CDR1 as MNHNY and CDR2 as SVGAGI (reference sequence). V was trimmed by 8 bases and J by 4 bases, leaving 8 bases between them. CDR3 in amino acids: CASGERETQYF. The CDR3 nucleotides read TGTGCCAGCGGGGAGCGAGAGACCCAGTACTTC.

This clone was counted only a few times. The chain employs TRBV5-1 and TRBJ2-5; D perhaps matches TRBD2 (7 bases). From germline, CDR1 is SGHRS and CDR2 YFSETQ. The CDR3 sequence is 16 residues long. With 0 bases removed from V and 2 bases from J, the gap between germline ends came to 14 bases. The CDR3 DNA reads as TGCGCCAGCAGCTTGGCGGGGGCTAGCGGACAAGAGACCCAGTACTTC. Translation: CASSLAGASGQETQYF.

This chain links TRBV7-3 with TRBJ2-1; the match to TRBD2 covers 7 bases. This CDR3 contains 13 residues. Germline-derived CDR1 and CDR2 are SGHTA and FQGTGA. The J segment lost 8 bases and the V segment lost 1 base, leaving 2 bases of the junction unmatched. This CDR3 reads CASSLKREYEQFF. The CDR3 region has the DNA TGTGCCAGCAGCTTAAAGCGGGAATATGAGCAGTTCTTC.

This clone was observed a single time. The chain has TRBV5-1 and TRBJ2-1, with D maybe TRBD2 (5 bases). CDR3 size: 14 residues. Per germline, CDR1 SGHRS and CDR2 YFSETQ. With 4 bases removed from V and 9 bases from J, the gap between germline ends came to 17 bases. CDR3 loop: CASSLGSIPAEQFF. The CDR3 DNA reads TGCGCCAGCAGCCTGGGGAGCATTCCTGCTGAGCAGTTCTTC.

The chain couples TRBV18 to TRBJ1-1, with a weak D call TRBD1 (5 bases). The CDR3 is made up of 13 amino acids. V dropped 3 bases and J dropped 5 bases, with 10 bases sitting between them. Germline lookup yields CDR1 KGHSH and CDR2 LQKENI. The chain's CDR3 is CASSPREGTEAFF. In DNA form, the CDR3 reads TGTGCCAGCTCACCCAGGGAAGGAACTGAAGCTTTCTTT.

As concerns this clone: Being one base from a much bigger clone, this may be a read error. The chain has TRBV5-4 and TRBJ2-2; D gene uncertain. Trimming took off 2 bases at V and 4 bases at J, with 6 bases between the two ends. This CDR3 contains 13 residues. CDR1 is SGHNT, CDR2 YYREEE, per germline (reference sequence). The CDR3 DNA reads as TGTGCCAGCAGCTTAACCGGCACCGGGGAGCTGTTTTTT. Its translation: CASSLTGTGELFF. The full variable domain, completed using reference TRBV5-4 and TRBJ2-2, is ETGVTQSPTHLIKTRGQQVTLRCSSQSGHNTVSWYQQALGQGPQFIFQYYREEENGRGNFPPRFSGLQFPNYSSELNVNALELDDSALYLCASSLTGTGELFFGEGSRLTVL.

The chain's CDR3 is CASSYRFREYDYTF. In nucleotides, the CDR3 is TGTGCCAGCAGTTACCGCTTCAGGGAGTACGACTACACCTTC. This sequence joins TRBV6-5 and TRBJ1-2, with a possible D match to TRBD1 (5 bases). Trimming stripped 2 bases from V and 10 bases from J, with 17 bases between. CDR3 length: 14 amino acids. CDR1 MNHEY and CDR2 SVGAGI come from the germline V gene.

The V call is TRBV5-1, the J call TRBJ2-7, with TRBD2 matching over 11 bases. The germline V gene has CDR1 SGHRS and CDR2 YFSETQ. This CDR3 spans 14 amino acids. Trimming removed 4 bases from V and 6 bases from J; junction bases left unmatched: 6. The CDR3 region has the DNA TGCGCCAGCAGCACACTAGCGGGAGAGGGCGAGCAGTACTTC. Its translation: CASSTLAGEGEQYF.

For this clone: This is likely an artifact of a read error, given a far larger clone one base away. The sample has other DNA sequences that encode this CDR3 too. The gene calls are TRBV5-4 and TRBJ1-3, with TRBD1 identical over 9 bases. Germline CDR1 is SGHNT and CDR2 is YYREEE (reference sequence). The J segment lost 2 bases and the V segment lost 3 bases, leaving 3 bases of the junction unmatched. The CDR3 contains 15 residues. The CDR3 coding sequence is TGTGCCAGCAGCTCGGGACAGGGTGCTGGAAACACCATATATTTT. This gives the protein CASSSGQGAGNTIYF.

The chain couples TRBV11-2 to TRBJ2-3; D may be TRBD1 or TRBD2 (5 bases each). The V gene's germline CDR1 is SGHAT and CDR2 FQNNGV. The CDR3 length is 15 residues. The V and J ends lost 5 bases and 4 bases respectively, with 16 bases between them. CDR3 residues: CASSLNPGPPDTQYF. CDR3 bases: TGTGCCAGCAGCCTTAACCCGGGGCCCCCAGATACGCAGTATTTT.

V and J are TRBV25-1 and TRBJ2-2; TRBD2 might be the D (5 bases). The V gene's germline CDR1 is MGHDK and CDR2 SYGVNS. This CDR3 contains 15 residues. V was pared by 4 bases and J by 0 bases, with 9 bases between. This chain's CDR3 is CASSAGFSNTGELFF. CDR3 sequence (DNA): TGTGCCAGCAGTGCGGGATTCTCGAACACCGGGGAGCTGTTTTTT.

This clone showed up just once. V usage is TRBV27 and J usage is TRBJ1-5; TRBD1 aligns across 9 bases. The CDR3 runs 16 residues. CDR1 is MNHEY and CDR2 is SMNVEV in the germline V gene (reference sequence). J gave up 3 bases and V 4 bases, and 7 bases lay outside the gene matches. CDR3: CASSSVQGAPNQPQHF. The DNA of the CDR3 is TGTGCCAGCAGTTCAGTACAGGGGGCGCCCAATCAGCCCCAGCATTTT.

The chain combines TRBV7-2 with TRBJ1-4; 8 nucleotides line up with TRBD1. The germline gives CDR1 SGHTA, CDR2 FQGNSA. Unmatched junction bases numbered 6, after V lost 6 bases and J lost 6 bases. CDR3 length: 14 amino acids. CDR3 region: CASSLQGADEKLFF. CDR3 bases: TGTGCCAGCAGTCTTCAGGGGGCTGATGAAAAACTGTTTTTT. Full variable domain (missing parts from reference TRBV7-2 and TRBJ1-4): GAGVSQSPSNKVTEKGKDVELRCDPISGHTALYWYRQSLGQGLEFLIYFQGNSAPDKSGLPSDRFSAERTGGSVSTLTIQRTQQEDSAVYLCASSLQGADEKLFFGSGTQLSVL.

Only a few counts were recorded for this clone. This rearrangement joins TRBV7-2 to TRBJ2-7; 9 bases match TRBD1. CDR1 is SGHTA and CDR2 is FQGNSA in the germline V gene. There are 15 residues in the CDR3. Germline trimming cut 5 bases from V and 3 bases from J; bases unmatched to any gene: 8. In nucleotides, the CDR3 is TGTGCCAGCAGCCTAGGCGGGACAGGGATCTACGAGCAGTACTTC. This codes for CASSLGGTGIYEQYF.

Comments on this clone: This likely came from a read error, as a far larger clone is one base away. V is TRBV6-5 and J is TRBJ1-3; D is unresolved. The CDR3 loop spans 12 amino acids. Germline V gene data show CDR1 as MNHEY and CDR2 as SVGAGI. V was clipped by 6 bases and J by 0 bases, with 3 bases between them. The CDR3, as DNA: TGTGCCAGCAGCAACTCTGGAAACACCATATATTTT. This encodes CASSNSGNTIYF.

The rearrangement links TRBV27 to TRBJ2-7; perhaps TRBD1 as D (7 bases). From germline, CDR1 is MNHEY and CDR2 SMNVEV (reference sequence). Trimming removed 2 bases from V and 12 bases from J, with 14 bases in between. This CDR3 is built from 12 residues. CDR3 sequence (DNA): TGTGCCAGCAGTTTACGGGGGACAGCTCCGTACTTC. It encodes CASSLRGTAPYF.

The chain links TRBV2 to TRBJ2-4, with 9 bases lining up with TRBD1. The length of the CDR3 is 14 residues. CDR1 is SNHLY and CDR2 is FYNNEI in the germline V gene. V dropped 6 bases and J dropped 6; count of bases not matched to a gene: 6. CDR3 sequence (DNA): TGTGCCAGCAGATACGGGACAGGGTTAAACATTCAGTACTTC. Its translation is CASRYGTGLNIQYF.

This chain joins TRBV28 and TRBJ1-4; D not resolved. The CDR3 covers 17 residues. Per germline, CDR1 MDHEN and CDR2 SYDVKM. V was clipped by 5 bases and J by 7 bases, with 23 bases between them. The DNA for the CDR3 is TGTGCCAGCAGTACCTTTTCCCGGGCCCCGCTGGCTGAAAAACTGTTTTTT. It codes for CASSTFSRAPLAEKLFF.

The gene calls are TRBV28 and TRBJ1-1, with D possibly matching TRBD1 (6 bases). The CDR3 sequence is 15 residues long. CDR1 is MDHEN and CDR2 is SYDVKM in the germline V gene. Trimming took 4 bases from V and 4 from J, leaving 16 bases between them. CDR3 nucleotide sequence: TGTGCCAGCAGTTCCACCGGGGGGCAGAGCACTGAAGCTTTCTTT. Translating gives CASSSTGGQSTEAFF.

The chain carries TRBV4-1 and TRBJ1-1; 7 bases are shared with TRBD1. Looked up from germline, CDR1 is MGHRA and CDR2 is YSYEKL. The length of the CDR3 is 14 residues. With 4 bases clipped from V and 5 bases from J, the junction kept 7 bases outside the gene matches. The CDR3 is CASSPVDRVTEAFF. In nucleotides, the CDR3 is TGCGCCAGCAGCCCGGTCGACAGGGTTACTGAAGCTTTCTTT.

The chain employs TRBV6-6 and TRBJ1-5; D possibly corresponds to TRBD1 (5 bases). Trimming stripped 5 bases from V and 9 bases from J, with 17 bases between. CDR1 is MNHNY and CDR2 is SVGAGI in the germline V gene (reference sequence). This CDR3 region has 14 residues. CDR3 region: CASSPQTVPGPQHF. The CDR3, as DNA: TGTGCCAGCAGTCCACAGACAGTCCCGGGGCCCCAGCATTTT.

V gene TRBV6-1 combines with J gene TRBJ2-1; D might be TRBD2 (5 bases). Germline CDR1 reads MNHNS; CDR2 reads SASEGT. The V gene lost 7 bases and the J gene lost 3 bases, with 10 bases spanning the gap. The CDR3 is made up of 13 amino acids. Written as DNA, the CDR3 is TGTGCCAGCACAGCGGCCCACTACAATGAGCAGTTCTTC. Amino acid sequence: CASTAAHYNEQFF.

The chain couples TRBV5-1 to TRBJ2-2, with 9 bases lining up with TRBD2. Germline lookup yields CDR1 SGHRS and CDR2 YFSETQ. Germline trimming cut 5 bases from V and 4 bases from J; bases unmatched to any gene: 12. The CDR3 length is 17 residues. CDR3 nucleotides: TGCGCCAGCAGGATGGGTAGCGGGAGTATCAGCACCGGGGAGCTGTTTTTT. This codes for CASRMGSGSISTGELFF.

This CDR3 is CASSLHGPQGGDTEAFF. CDR3 DNA: TGCGCCAGCAGCTTACACGGTCCCCAGGGAGGAGACACTGAAGCTTTCTTT. The chain uses TRBV5-1 and TRBJ1-1; D may be TRBD1 (5 bases). V dropped 2 bases and J dropped 3 bases, with 20 bases sitting between them. Germline CDR1 SGHRS, CDR2 YFSETQ. This CDR3 has 17 amino acids.

This clone was seen only a few times. A much larger clone differs by one base, so this may be a read error. The sample holds other DNA sequences that translate to the same CDR3. The V gene is TRBV7-3, the J gene TRBJ1-1; the D is unclear. Trimming pared 2 bases from V and 0 bases from J, leaving 4 bases between. The CDR3 totals 13 residues. Germline V lookup: CDR1 SGHTA, CDR2 FQGTGA. CDR3 sequence reads: CASSLHMNTEAFF. The DNA of the CDR3 is TGTGCCAGCAGCTTACACATGAACACTGAAGCTTTCTTT.

The chain has TRBV5-4 and TRBJ2-7, with 9 bases matching TRBD2. Germline values: CDR1 SGHNT, CDR2 YYREEE (reference sequence). CDR3 length equals 15 residues. V lost 4 bases to trimming and J lost 6 bases; unmatched junction nucleotides: 11. The DNA of the CDR3 is TGTGCCAGCAGCCCCACCGCGGGAGGGGTCGGCGAGCAGTACTTC. This codes for CASSPTAGGVGEQYF.

The V and J genes are TRBV9 and TRBJ2-1; 7 bases map to TRBD2. The CDR3 is made up of 15 amino acids. The V gene's germline CDR1 is SGDLS and CDR2 YYNGEE. V shed 0 bases, J shed 5 bases, and the junction held 5 bases outside the gene matches. The CDR3 sequence: CASSVGAGENNEQFF. As DNA, the CDR3 is TGTGCCAGCAGCGTAGGGGCGGGAGAGAACAATGAGCAGTTCTTC.

The chain employs TRBV5-4 and TRBJ2-7, with 8 positions matching TRBD2. Germline values: CDR1 SGHNT, CDR2 YYREEE (reference sequence). The CDR3 length is 15 residues. With V trimmed by 5 bases and J by 5 bases, 12 bases remained unmatched. The CDR3 reads CASSGNRGGGDEQYF. In nucleotides, the CDR3 is TGTGCCAGCAGTGGGAATCGGGGGGGCGGCGACGAGCAGTACTTC.

This clone was detected once. The chain is built from TRBV7-6 and TRBJ1-5; D remains ambiguous. There are 13 residues in the CDR3. The germline gives CDR1 SGHVS, CDR2 FNYEAQ. The germline V and J ends were trimmed by 3 bases and 11 bases, with 14 bases remaining between them. CDR3 bases: TGTGCCAGCAGCTTTGGACCCCACCGTGCCCAGCATTTT. Encoded protein: CASSFGPHRAQHF. The full variable domain, in which reference TRBV7-6 and TRBJ1-5 provide the parts outside the CDR3, is GAGVSQSPRYKVTKRGQDVALRCDPISGHVSLYWYRQALGQGPEFLTYFNYEAQQDKSGLPNDRFSAERPEGSISTLTIQRTEQRDSAMYRCASSFGPHRAQHFGDGTRLSIL.

This chain joins TRBV30 and TRBJ2-1, with TRBD2 identical over 7 bases. The ends lost 4 bases at V and 6 bases at J; junction bases unmatched: 3. Germline V gives CDR1 GTSNPN, CDR2 SVGIG (reference sequence). The CDR3 is 12 residues long. CDR3 protein: CAWKASGNEQFF. CDR3 in DNA: TGTGCCTGGAAGGCTAGCGGCAATGAGCAGTTCTTC. Using reference TRBV30 and TRBJ2-1 for the parts outside the CDR3, the full variable domain is SQTIHQWPATLVQPVGSPLSLECTVEGTSNPNLYWYRQAAGRGLQLLFYSVGIGQISSEVPQNLSASRPQDRQFILSSKKLLLSDSGFYLCAWKASGNEQFFGPGTRLTVL.